Shown below are 20 T cell receptor beta chains from a single sample sequenced in a study of cytomegalovirus exposure and HLA in healthy donors. The PCR had 60 Vbeta and 13 Jbeta primers. Profiled with immunoSEQ multiplex PCR; TCRdb holds only in-frame clones, not every one. The sample has 75,000 to 95,000 clones, less than 80% seen once. Material for sequencing was PBMCs. The receptors here all came from a human donor in good health.

The rearrangement joins TRBV7-2 to TRBJ1-3; D unclear. There are 15 residues in the CDR3. V was cut by 3 bases and J by 1 base, with 10 bases left in between. Per germline, CDR1 SGHTA and CDR2 FQGNSA. CDR3 sequence reads: CASSLGLGSGNTIYF. In DNA form, the CDR3 reads TGTGCCAGCAGCTTGGGCCTTGGTTCTGGAAACACCATATATTTT.

By frequency in the sample, this clone is medium-sized (0.01 to 0.1%). The gene calls are TRBV6-5 and TRBJ1-5, with D hard to call. V was cut by 2 bases and J by 3 bases, with 8 bases left in between. CDR1 and CDR2 (germline): MNHEY, SVGAGI. The CDR3 has 14 residues. This CDR3 is CASSYGQYNQPQHF. As DNA, the CDR3 is TGTGCCAGCAGTTACGGTCAGTACAATCAGCCCCAGCATTTT.

This clone came up once. The chain carries TRBV18 and TRBJ2-2; TRBD2 matches at 7 bases. There are 17 residues in the CDR3. V lost 3 bases and J lost 0; bases outside the gene matches: 7. Germline assignment: CDR1 KGHSH and CDR2 LQKENI. The CDR3 DNA sequence: TGTGCCAGCTCACCGCTCGGCGGGGGAGCGAACACCGGGGAGCTGTTTTTT. Residues: CASSPLGGGANTGELFF.

The chain couples TRBV19 to TRBJ1-5; tentative D call: TRBD1 (6 bases). Germline lookup yields CDR1 LNHDA and CDR2 SQIVND (reference sequence). This CDR3 is 15 amino acids long. The V and J ends lost 6 bases and 2 bases respectively, with 14 bases between them. CDR3 loop: CASREQGRGNQPQHF. The CDR3 DNA sequence: TGTGCCAGTAGGGAACAGGGTAGGGGCAATCAGCCCCAGCATTTT. Combining the CDR3 with reference TRBV19 and TRBJ1-5 gives the whole variable domain DGGITQSPKYLFRKEGQNVTLSCEQNLNHDAMYWYRQDPGQGLRLIYYSQIVNDFQKGDIAEGYSVSREKKESFPLTVTSAQKNPTAFYLCASREQGRGNQPQHFGDGTRLSIL.

In its sample, this clone ranks as medium-sized. The rearrangement uses TRBV6-5 and TRBJ2-7; TRBD1 agrees at 9 bases. The V and J ends lost 7 bases and 5 bases, in that order; junction bases with no gene match: 9. The germline gives CDR1 MNHEY, CDR2 SVGAGI. The CDR3 loop spans 14 amino acids. This CDR3 is CASTPTGTGNEQYF. The DNA of the CDR3 is TGTGCCAGCACTCCAACCGGGACAGGGAACGAGCAGTACTTC.

The rearrangement joins TRBV29-1 to TRBJ2-7, with D perhaps TRBD2 (6 bases). The length of the CDR3 is 11 residues. V lost 3 bases, J lost 3 bases, and 6 bases lay in between. Germline CDR1 is SQVTM and CDR2 is ANQGSEA. The CDR3, as DNA: TGCAGCGTTGAGACTAGCTACGAGCAGTACTTC. Translation: CSVETSYEQYF.

This clone was counted at least ten times. CDR3 coding DNA: TGTGCCAGTAGTATACGACTAGCGGGGGGGCTAAACACCGGGGAGCTGTTTTTT. It encodes CASSIRLAGGLNTGELFF. The genes are TRBV19 and TRBJ2-2; TRBD2 aligns across 14 bases. The CDR3 has 18 residues. Per germline, CDR1 LNHDA and CDR2 SQIVND (reference sequence). Losses at the gene ends were 2 bases for V and 2 bases for J; bases not matched to a gene: 4.

This chain uses TRBV7-9 with TRBJ1-1; 9 bases align to TRBD1. Per germline, CDR1 SEHNR and CDR2 FQNEAQ (reference sequence). Trimming removed 4 bases from V and 4 bases from J; junction bases left unmatched: 4. The CDR3 has 14 residues. The DNA of the CDR3 is TGTGCCAGCAGCTCCCCGGGACAGGGCACTGAAGCTTTCTTT. Translating it yields CASSSPGQGTEAFF.

The J gene is TRBJ1-1, the V gene TRBV21-1; the table's D call, TRBD1, has no DNA check behind it. TRBV21-1 is marked as a pseudogene. This CDR3 spans 17 amino acids. The CDR3 sequence is CASSTSLKVQDDTEAFF. Written as DNA, the CDR3 is TGTGCCAGCAGCACCTCTCTAAAGGTACAGGACGACACTGAAGCTTTCTTT.

The chain couples TRBV4-1 to TRBJ2-5; 7 bases align to TRBD1. The junction had 4 bases not matched to a gene; V was cut back by 4 bases and J by 2 bases. The CDR3 totals 14 residues. The V gene's germline CDR1 is MGHRA and CDR2 YSYEKL. The CDR3 loop reads CASSPPGQQETQYF. The DNA for the CDR3 is TGCGCCAGCAGCCCCCCGGGACAGCAAGAGACCCAGTACTTC.

The table lists this clone with a count of one. The rearrangement uses TRBV7-8 and TRBJ2-1; 12 nucleotides agree with TRBD2. Germline CDR1 is SGHVS and CDR2 is FQNEAQ. The CDR3 loop spans 18 amino acids. V gave up 6 bases and J gave up 0 bases; unmatched junction bases: 9. As DNA, the CDR3 is TGTGCCAGCAGTTACGGGACTAGCGGGTTCGACTCCTACAATGAGCAGTTCTTC. Translation: CASSYGTSGFDSYNEQFF.

V gene TRBV2 combines with J gene TRBJ1-5; no clear D. CDR1 and CDR2 (germline): SNHLY, FYNNEI. Deletions cut 2 bases from V and 1 base from J, with 9 bases between. CDR3 length equals 15 residues. The CDR3 nucleotides are TGTGCCAGCAGTGAACGTAGCGGGAGCAATCAGCCCCAGCATTTT. This translates into CASSERSGSNQPQHF.

On this clone: Other DNA sequences in the same sample also yield this CDR3. This chain joins TRBV6-1 and TRBJ2-2; 7 positions match TRBD1. V lost 7 bases to trimming and J lost 8 bases; unmatched junction nucleotides: 7. The germline gives CDR1 MNHNS, CDR2 SASEGT. CDR3 size: 13 residues. The CDR3 reads CASIGTGAGELFF. In DNA, the CDR3 is TGTGCCAGCATAGGAACAGGGGCAGGGGAGCTGTTTTTT.

This rearrangement joins TRBV9 to TRBJ2-5, with TRBD2 matching over 8 bases. The CDR3 contains 16 residues. Trimming at V came to 0 bases and at J to 3 bases, leaving 7 bases not matched to a gene. Germline V gene lookup returns CDR1 SGDLS and CDR2 YYNGEE. DNA for the CDR3: TGTGCCAGCAGCGTAGGCATAGCGGGGATTGAAGAGACCCAGTACTTC. Translation: CASSVGIAGIEETQYF.

V is TRBV6-1 and J is TRBJ2-1; 9 bases agree with TRBD2. Germline V lookup: CDR1 MNHNS, CDR2 SASEGT. This CDR3 is built from 12 residues. This CDR3 reads CATALAGVEQFF. In nucleotides, the CDR3 is TGTGCTACAGCGTTAGCGGGGGTTGAGCAGTTCTTC.

The CDR3 sequence is CASSISGQGAYSHEAFF. CDR3 bases: TGTGCCAGTAGTATCTCAGGACAGGGTGCCTACTCTCATGAAGCTTTCTTT. The chain links TRBV19 to TRBJ1-1, with TRBD1 matching 8 bases. Unmatched junction bases numbered 16, after V lost 3 bases and J lost 7 bases. This CDR3 contains 17 residues. Germline-derived CDR1 and CDR2 are LNHDA and SQIVND (reference sequence).

This clone showed up just once. This rearrangement joins TRBV18 to TRBJ2-5; 8 nucleotides line up with TRBD1. The CDR3 sequence is 14 residues long. The junction had 6 bases not matched to a gene; V was cut back by 4 bases and J by 5 bases. CDR1 is KGHSH and CDR2 is LQKENI in the germline V gene. The CDR3 sequence: CASSHRTGRETQYF. The CDR3 nucleotides read TGTGCCAGCTCACACCGGACAGGGCGGGAGACCCAGTACTTC.

The rearrangement joins TRBV29-1 to TRBJ2-1, with unresolved D. The V gene's germline CDR1 is SQVTM and CDR2 ANQGSEA. The CDR3 is made up of 13 amino acids. V lost 6 bases and J lost 7, with 16 bases in between. The CDR3 reads CSVEAQFLNEQFF. The DNA for the CDR3 is TGCAGCGTAGAGGCCCAGTTCCTGAATGAGCAGTTCTTC.

This clone was picked up a small number of times. This chain links TRBV20-1 with TRBJ2-3, with TRBD2 matching over 8 bases. Germline loops: CDR1 DFQATT, CDR2 SNEGSKA (reference sequence). With V trimmed by 5 bases and J by 9 bases, 4 bases remained unmatched. The CDR3 is 11 residues long. The CDR3 coding sequence is TGCAGTGCTCTTAGCGGGGCAACGCAGTATTTT. Its translation: CSALSGATQYF.

This clone is a singleton in its sample. The rearrangement uses TRBV6-6 and TRBJ1-2; 8 nucleotides line up with TRBD1. CDR1 and CDR2 (germline): MNHNY, SVGAGI (reference sequence). Trimming at V came to 3 bases and at J to 0 bases, leaving 6 bases not matched to a gene. This CDR3 has 16 amino acids. Here the CDR3 DNA reads TGTGCCAGCAGTTATGGGGGACAGGCCGCTAACTATGGCTACACCTTC. This sequence encodes CASSYGGQAANYGYTF.